These T cell receptor beta chains were read from a single sample in a study of cytomegalovirus exposure and HLA in healthy donors. Sequencing was performed with immunoSEQ multiplex PCR; in TCRdb, only in-frame clones are kept and a portion is missing. The sample lists about 130,000 clones; about two thirds were seen once. Input material: PBMCs. The receptor source for this set is a man in his fifties in good health and CMV-seropositive. CDR3s include the opening cysteine and the closing phenylalanine or tryptophan. The D gene is left open where the match is weak. The size field is filled for only some rows; it gives once, few, many or a size class.

CDR3nt: TGTGCCAGCAGGCCGGGACAGGTCCCTGGGGAGCAGTACTTC
CDR3aa: CASRPGQVPGEQYF
j_gene: TRBJ2-7
abundance: .
v_gene: TRBV28
d_gene: TRBD1

CDR3nt: TGTGCCAGCTCACCGGGCGGGACAGGGCTCTACGAGCAGTACTTC
CDR3aa: CASSPGGTGLYEQYF
j_gene: TRBJ2-7
abundance: .
v_gene: TRBV18
d_gene: TRBD1

CDR3nt: TGCAGCGGGGAGGGACAGGGAGAAGAGACCCAGTACTTC
CDR3aa: CSGEGQGEETQYF
j_gene: TRBJ2-5
abundance: .
v_gene: TRBV29-1
d_gene: TRBD1

CDR3nt: TGTGCCAGTAAGAATAGCGGGGGGGCTAGCACCGGGGAGCTGTTTTTT
CDR3aa: CASKNSGGASTGELFF
j_gene: TRBJ2-2
abundance: .
v_gene: TRBV19
d_gene: TRBD2

CDR3nt: TGTGCCACCAGCAGAGAGGTGGGGGACAGAGGGACCCAGTACTTC
CDR3aa: CATSREVGDRGTQYF
j_gene: TRBJ2-5
abundance: .
v_gene: TRBV15
d_gene: TRBD1

CDR3nt: TGTGCCAGCAGCTTAGATATCGGGACAGGGGGCTACGAGCAGTACTTC
CDR3aa: CASSLDIGTGGYEQYF
j_gene: TRBJ2-7
abundance: .
v_gene: TRBV11-2
d_gene: TRBD1

CDR3nt: TGTGCCAGTAGTATGAGCGGGGGAGGACTCGAGCAGTACTTC
CDR3aa: CASSMSGGGLEQYF
j_gene: TRBJ2-7
abundance: few
v_gene: TRBV19
d_gene: TRBD2

CDR3nt: TGTGCCAGTTCCGGGGTTAACTATGGCTACACCTTC
CDR3aa: CASSGVNYGYTF
j_gene: TRBJ1-2
abundance: .
v_gene: TRBV27
d_gene: .

CDR3nt: TGCGCCAGCAGCTACTTTTCTCGGACTAGCGGGGGGAGCACAGATACGCAGTATTTT
CDR3aa: CASSYFSRTSGGSTDTQYF
j_gene: TRBJ2-3
abundance: once
v_gene: TRBV5-1
d_gene: TRBD2

CDR3nt: TGTGCCAGCAGCGCGGGACTAGCGGGAGGCCCCTACAATGAGCAGTTCTTC
CDR3aa: CASSAGLAGGPYNEQFF
j_gene: TRBJ2-1
abundance: .
v_gene: TRBV7-3
d_gene: TRBD2

CDR3nt: TGTGCCAGCAGCCAAGAACCGAACAGGTACCAAGAGACCCAGTACTTC
CDR3aa: CASSQEPNRYQETQYF
j_gene: TRBJ2-5
abundance: few
v_gene: TRBV4-2
d_gene: .

CDR3nt: TGTGCCACCTACTCACTAAGGGGATCGACGGAGGGCTACACCTTC
CDR3aa: CATYSLRGSTEGYTF
j_gene: TRBJ1-2
abundance: .
v_gene: TRBV27
d_gene: .

CDR3nt: TGTGCCAGCAGCTCCGACAGGGGGAAGGTTCAGCCCCAGCATTTT
CDR3aa: CASSSDRGKVQPQHF
j_gene: TRBJ1-5
abundance: .
v_gene: TRBV16
d_gene: TRBD1

CDR3nt: TGTGCCAGCAGCCCTATCGGGGGGCAAGGGGGAAACACCATATATTTT
CDR3aa: CASSPIGGQGGNTIYF
j_gene: TRBJ1-3
abundance: .
v_gene: TRBV7-9
d_gene: .

CDR3nt: TGTGCCATGGGGACTAGCGACGACAATGAGCAGTTCTTC
CDR3aa: CAMGTSDDNEQFF
j_gene: TRBJ2-1
abundance: .
v_gene: TRBV10-3
d_gene: TRBD2

CDR3nt: TGTGCCAGCAGCGCCCGGAGGGGCGCCTATGGCTACACCTTC
CDR3aa: CASSARRGAYGYTF
j_gene: TRBJ1-2
abundance: .
v_gene: TRBV9
d_gene: .

CDR3nt: TGTGCCAGCAGTCGACTCTTTCGCACAGATACGCAGTATTTT
CDR3aa: CASSRLFRTDTQYF
j_gene: TRBJ2-3
abundance: few
v_gene: TRBV2
d_gene: .

CDR3nt: TGTGCCAGCAGTGAAGCGGGACCTTGGGGACTGCCCCGACTCTACGAGCAGTACTTC
CDR3aa: CASSEAGPWGLPRLYEQYF
j_gene: TRBJ2-7
abundance: .
v_gene: TRBV6-1
d_gene: .

CDR3nt: TGTGCCAGCAGTGGGAGTTTGGGGGGCACTGAAGCTTTCTTT
CDR3aa: CASSGSLGGTEAFF
j_gene: TRBJ1-1
abundance: few
v_gene: TRBV2
d_gene: .

CDR3nt: TGCAGCGTTGTTCGGGGGTCCGAGCAGTACTTC
CDR3aa: CSVVRGSEQYF
j_gene: TRBJ2-7
abundance: .
v_gene: TRBV29-1
d_gene: .

CDR3nt: TGTGCCAGCAGGGGACAGGGTTATGGCTACACCTTC
CDR3aa: CASRGQGYGYTF
j_gene: TRBJ1-2
abundance: few
v_gene: TRBV7-9
d_gene: TRBD1

CDR3nt: TGTGCCAGCAGTTCGCTGGGGGCACAAGAGACCCAGTACTTC
CDR3aa: CASSSLGAQETQYF
j_gene: TRBJ2-5
abundance: once
v_gene: TRBV7-2
d_gene: .

CDR3nt: TGTGCCAGTAGTACCGGAAGAGCTGACAGAAGGGATTATGGCTACACCTTC
CDR3aa: CASSTGRADRRDYGYTF
j_gene: TRBJ1-2
abundance: .
v_gene: TRBV19
d_gene: .

CDR3nt: TGTGCCATCAACGGGGACAGGGGATTCAGTGAGCAGTTCTTC
CDR3aa: CAINGDRGFSEQFF
j_gene: TRBJ2-1
abundance: .
v_gene: TRBV10-3
d_gene: TRBD1

CDR3nt: TGTGCCAGCAGCGTGAGTCATACCTACGAGCAGTACTTC
CDR3aa: CASSVSHTYEQYF
j_gene: TRBJ2-7
abundance: .
v_gene: TRBV7-3
d_gene: .

CDR3nt: TGTGCCAGTAGCGCTGACCCGGGACTAGCATTTACAGATACGCAGTATTTT
CDR3aa: CASSADPGLAFTDTQYF
j_gene: TRBJ2-3
abundance: .
v_gene: TRBV19
d_gene: TRBD2

CDR3nt: TGTGCCAGCAGCGTAGATCTAGCGGGAGGGTATACGCAGTATTTT
CDR3aa: CASSVDLAGGYTQYF
j_gene: TRBJ2-3
abundance: .
v_gene: TRBV9
d_gene: TRBD2

CDR3nt: TGTGCCAGCAGCTTGGACGGGAACACCGGGGAGCTGTTTTTT
CDR3aa: CASSLDGNTGELFF
j_gene: TRBJ2-2
abundance: .
v_gene: TRBV5-4
d_gene: .

CDR3nt: TGTGCCAGCAGCCAAGGTCTAGAGGGGGCGGTGACCCAGTACTTC
CDR3aa: CASSQGLEGAVTQYF
j_gene: TRBJ2-5
abundance: .
v_gene: TRBV4-2
d_gene: TRBD1

CDR3nt: TGTGCCACCAGCAGAGGCTACGATCGGGACAGGTACTACGAGCAGTACTTC
CDR3aa: CATSRGYDRDRYYEQYF
j_gene: TRBJ2-7
abundance: once
v_gene: TRBV15
d_gene: TRBD1

CDR3nt: TGTGCCAGCTCACCAGGGGGACAGGGCTGGAACTATGGCTACACCTTC
CDR3aa: CASSPGGQGWNYGYTF
j_gene: TRBJ1-2
abundance: few
v_gene: TRBV18
d_gene: TRBD1

CDR3nt: TGTGCCAGCAGCTTAAGAGCGGGAGACGGAGGAGAGACCCAGTACTTC
CDR3aa: CASSLRAGDGGETQYF
j_gene: TRBJ2-5
abundance: once
v_gene: TRBV7-8
d_gene: TRBD2

CDR3nt: TGTGCCAGCAGCTATTACACCAGCAATCAGCCCCAGCATTTT
CDR3aa: CASSYYTSNQPQHF
j_gene: TRBJ1-5
abundance: .
v_gene: TRBV5-6
d_gene: .

CDR3nt: TGTGCCAGCAGCGAACAGGGGTCGAACACTGAAGCTTTCTTT
CDR3aa: CASSEQGSNTEAFF
j_gene: TRBJ1-1
abundance: .
v_gene: TRBV9
d_gene: TRBD1

CDR3nt: TGTGCCAGCAGCTTGGGGGAGATAGCGGGAGGGCGTGAGCAGTTCTTC
CDR3aa: CASSLGEIAGGREQFF
j_gene: TRBJ2-1
abundance: few
v_gene: TRBV5-5
d_gene: TRBD2

CDR3nt: .
CDR3aa: CASTLEVGQGSPLHF
j_gene: TRBJ1-6
abundance: .
v_gene: TRBV21-1
d_gene: .

CDR3nt: TGCGCCAGCAGCTCGCTTCCGGGACAGATGAACACCGGGGAGCTGTTTTTT
CDR3aa: CASSSLPGQMNTGELFF
j_gene: TRBJ2-2
abundance: .
v_gene: TRBV5-1
d_gene: TRBD1

CDR3nt: TGTGCCAGCTCACCAACGGACAGGGGCGGGGGCTACACCTTC
CDR3aa: CASSPTDRGGGYTF
j_gene: TRBJ1-2
abundance: .
v_gene: TRBV18
d_gene: TRBD1

CDR3nt: TGTGCCAGCGGCGCCAACAGGGGAGAGACCCAGTACTTC
CDR3aa: CASGANRGETQYF
j_gene: TRBJ2-5
abundance: .
v_gene: TRBV2
d_gene: TRBD1

CDR3nt: TGCGCCAGCAGCTTCCAGGGGGATCACACTGAAGCTTTCTTT
CDR3aa: CASSFQGDHTEAFF
j_gene: TRBJ1-1
abundance: once
v_gene: TRBV5-1
d_gene: TRBD1

CDR3nt: TGTGCCACCATTTCGGGGGGGTCGACAGGGCGACATGAAGCTTTCTTT
CDR3aa: CATISGGSTGRHEAFF
j_gene: TRBJ1-1
abundance: .
v_gene: TRBV15
d_gene: TRBD1

CDR3nt: TGTGCCAGCAGCCAGGGCCTCGGAAACACCATATATTTT
CDR3aa: CASSQGLGNTIYF
j_gene: TRBJ1-3
abundance: .
v_gene: TRBV5-4
d_gene: .

CDR3nt: TGTGCCAGCAGCGTACTCGGAAACACCATATATTTT
CDR3aa: CASSVLGNTIYF
j_gene: TRBJ1-3
abundance: .
v_gene: TRBV2
d_gene: .

CDR3nt: TGTGCCATCAGTGAGCCAGGACAGGGCCTCTCCTACGAGCAGTACTTC
CDR3aa: CAISEPGQGLSYEQYF
j_gene: TRBJ2-7
abundance: .
v_gene: TRBV10-3
d_gene: TRBD1

CDR3nt: TGTGCCACCAGCATAACTACTGAAGCTTTCTTT
CDR3aa: CATSITTEAFF
j_gene: TRBJ1-1
abundance: .
v_gene: TRBV15
d_gene: .

CDR3nt: TGTGCCAGCAGCTTAGCGCCCCCAGCGCCGAGGGCTAATGAAAAACTGTTTTTT
CDR3aa: CASSLAPPAPRANEKLFF
j_gene: TRBJ1-4
abundance: .
v_gene: TRBV7-8
d_gene: .

CDR3nt: TGTGCCAGCAGCTCGGGACAGGGAAACATTCAGTACTTC
CDR3aa: CASSSGQGNIQYF
j_gene: TRBJ2-4
abundance: .
v_gene: TRBV11-3
d_gene: TRBD1

CDR3nt: TGTGCCAGCAGCCCTGGAGCCGGGTGGACCTACGAGCAGTACTTC
CDR3aa: CASSPGAGWTYEQYF
j_gene: TRBJ2-7
abundance: .
v_gene: TRBV11-3
d_gene: .

CDR3nt: TGTGCCAGCAGCTCCCAAAGACTAGCGGGAGGCTCCTACGAGCAGTACTTC
CDR3aa: CASSSQRLAGGSYEQYF
j_gene: TRBJ2-7
abundance: .
v_gene: TRBV7-6
d_gene: TRBD2

CDR3nt: TGTGCCATCAGTGAACCCGGGACAGGGCTCTACGAGCAGTACTTC
CDR3aa: CAISEPGTGLYEQYF
j_gene: TRBJ2-7
abundance: .
v_gene: TRBV10-3
d_gene: TRBD1

CDR3nt: TGTGCCAGTAGTATAGGGACATTGAACACCGGGGAGCTGTTTTTT
CDR3aa: CASSIGTLNTGELFF
j_gene: TRBJ2-2
abundance: .
v_gene: TRBV19
d_gene: .

CDR3nt: TGTGCCAGCAGCTTAGGGACGGGGGCTTTCTTT
CDR3aa: CASSLGTGAFF
j_gene: TRBJ1-1
abundance: .
v_gene: TRBV11-2
d_gene: .

CDR3nt: TGTGCCAGCAGTTTGGGGACTACAGTCGTGAATGAGCAGTTCTTC
CDR3aa: CASSLGTTVVNEQFF
j_gene: TRBJ2-1
abundance: few
v_gene: TRBV27
d_gene: TRBD2

CDR3nt: TGCAGCGTTGACAGAGACAACTCGGGGAAAGCTTTCTTT
CDR3aa: CSVDRDNSGKAFF
j_gene: TRBJ1-1
abundance: .
v_gene: TRBV29-1
d_gene: .

CDR3nt: TGCGCCAGCAGCTTGGGACAGGCAAGGACCTACGAGCAGTACTTC
CDR3aa: CASSLGQARTYEQYF
j_gene: TRBJ2-7
abundance: .
v_gene: TRBV5-1
d_gene: .

CDR3nt: TGTGCCAGCAGTTATCTCCAAGCGGGCTACACCTTC
CDR3aa: CASSYLQAGYTF
j_gene: TRBJ1-2
abundance: .
v_gene: TRBV2
d_gene: .